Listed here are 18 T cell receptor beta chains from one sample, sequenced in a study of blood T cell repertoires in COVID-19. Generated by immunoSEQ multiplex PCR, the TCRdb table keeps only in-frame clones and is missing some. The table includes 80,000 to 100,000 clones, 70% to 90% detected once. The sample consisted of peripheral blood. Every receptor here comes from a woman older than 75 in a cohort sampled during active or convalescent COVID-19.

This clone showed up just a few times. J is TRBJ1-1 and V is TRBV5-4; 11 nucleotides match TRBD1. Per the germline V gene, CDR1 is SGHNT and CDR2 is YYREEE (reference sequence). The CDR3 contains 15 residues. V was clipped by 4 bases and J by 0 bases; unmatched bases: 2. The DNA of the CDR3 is TGTGCCAGCAGCCCGGACAGGGGGCTGAACACTGAAGCTTTCTTT. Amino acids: CASSPDRGLNTEAFF.

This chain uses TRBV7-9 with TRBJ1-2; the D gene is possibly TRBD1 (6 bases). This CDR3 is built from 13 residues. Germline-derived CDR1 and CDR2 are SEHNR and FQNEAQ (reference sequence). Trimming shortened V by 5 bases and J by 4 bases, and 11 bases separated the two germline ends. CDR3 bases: TGTGCCAGCAGCCTTGGACAGTCCTATGGCTACACCTTC. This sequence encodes CASSLGQSYGYTF.

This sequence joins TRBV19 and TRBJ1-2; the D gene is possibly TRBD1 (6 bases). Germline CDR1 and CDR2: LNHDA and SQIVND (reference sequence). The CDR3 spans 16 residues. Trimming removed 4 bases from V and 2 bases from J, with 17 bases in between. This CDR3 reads CASSKPARGENYGYTF. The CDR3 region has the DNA TGTGCCAGTAGTAAGCCAGCCAGGGGCGAAAACTATGGCTACACCTTC.

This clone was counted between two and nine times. This CDR3 is CASSGTGGNQPQHF. The CDR3 DNA follows: TGTGCCAGCTCCGGGACAGGGGGCAATCAGCCCCAGCATTTT. This sequence joins TRBV27 and TRBJ1-5; 10 bases are a match to TRBD1. Germline values: CDR1 MNHEY, CDR2 SMNVEV (reference sequence). With V trimmed by 8 bases and J by 2 bases, 3 bases remained unmatched. The CDR3 has 14 amino acids.

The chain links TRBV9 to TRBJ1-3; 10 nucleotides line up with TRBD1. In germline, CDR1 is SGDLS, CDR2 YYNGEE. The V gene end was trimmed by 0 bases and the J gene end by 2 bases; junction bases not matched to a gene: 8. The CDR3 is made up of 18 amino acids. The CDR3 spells CASSVDPGTGVAGNTIYF. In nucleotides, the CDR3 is TGTGCCAGCAGCGTAGACCCCGGGACAGGGGTGGCTGGAAACACCATATATTTT.

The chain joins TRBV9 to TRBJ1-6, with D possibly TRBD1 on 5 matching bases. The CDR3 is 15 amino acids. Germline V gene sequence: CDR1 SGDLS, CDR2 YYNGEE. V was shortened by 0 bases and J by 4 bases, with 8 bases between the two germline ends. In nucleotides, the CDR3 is TGTGCCAGCAGCGTAGCGGCAGGGTATAATTCACCCCTCCACTTT. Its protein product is CASSVAAGYNSPLHF.

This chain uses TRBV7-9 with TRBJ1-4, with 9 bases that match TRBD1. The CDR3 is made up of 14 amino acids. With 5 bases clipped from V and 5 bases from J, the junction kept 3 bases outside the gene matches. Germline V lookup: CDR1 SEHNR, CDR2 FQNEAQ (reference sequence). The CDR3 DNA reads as TGTGCCAGCAGCACCGACAGGGGGAATGAAAAACTGTTTTTT. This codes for CASSTDRGNEKLFF.

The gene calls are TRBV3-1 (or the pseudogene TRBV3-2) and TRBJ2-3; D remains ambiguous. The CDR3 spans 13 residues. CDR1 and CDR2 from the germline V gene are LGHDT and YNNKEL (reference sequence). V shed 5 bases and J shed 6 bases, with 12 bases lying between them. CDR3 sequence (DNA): TGTGCCAGCAGCGACCCTGGGCTGGATACGCAGTATTTT. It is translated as CASSDPGLDTQYF.

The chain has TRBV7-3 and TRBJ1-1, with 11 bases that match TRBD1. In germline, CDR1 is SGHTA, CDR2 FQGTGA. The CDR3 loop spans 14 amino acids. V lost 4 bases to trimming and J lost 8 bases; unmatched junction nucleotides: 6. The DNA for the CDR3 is TGTGCCAGCAGCTCCGGACAGGGGGCGCGGGAAGCTTTCTTT. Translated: CASSSGQGAREAFF.

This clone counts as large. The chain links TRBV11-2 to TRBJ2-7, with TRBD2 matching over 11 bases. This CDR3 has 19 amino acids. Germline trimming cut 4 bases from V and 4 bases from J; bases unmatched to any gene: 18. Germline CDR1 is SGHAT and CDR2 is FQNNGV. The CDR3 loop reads CASSSQGGTLAGGGYEQYF. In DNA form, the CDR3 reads TGTGCCAGCAGCTCCCAAGGCGGAACGTTAGCGGGAGGGGGGTACGAGCAGTACTTC.

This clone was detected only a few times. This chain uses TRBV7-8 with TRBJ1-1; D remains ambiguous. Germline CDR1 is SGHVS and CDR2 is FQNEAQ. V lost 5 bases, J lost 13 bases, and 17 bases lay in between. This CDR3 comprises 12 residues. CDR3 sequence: CASSPVAGRSFF. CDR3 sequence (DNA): TGTGCCAGCAGCCCCGTCGCGGGCAGGAGTTTCTTT. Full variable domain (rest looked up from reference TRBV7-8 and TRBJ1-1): GAGVSQSPRYKVAKRGQDVALRCDPISGHVSLFWYQQALGQGPEFLTYFQNEAQLDKSGLPSDRFFAERPEGSVSTLKIQRTQQEDSAVYLCASSPVAGRSFFGQGTRLTVV.

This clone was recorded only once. The DNA of the CDR3 is TGTGCCAGCAATTCGGGTAGCGTCGAGACCCAGTACTTC. Amino acid sequence: CASNSGSVETQYF. V is TRBV28 and J is TRBJ2-5; a possible D gene is TRBD2 (5 bases). This CDR3 is 13 amino acids long. The germline V and J ends were trimmed by 7 bases and 5 bases, with 14 bases remaining between them. Looked up from germline, CDR1 is MDHEN and CDR2 is SYDVKM. The variable domain in full, with the rest retrieved from reference TRBV28 and TRBJ2-5, is DVKVTQSSRYLVKRTGEKVFLECVQDMDHENMFWYRQDPGLGLRLIYFSYDVKMKEKGDIPEGYSVSREKKERFSLILESASTNQTSMYLCASNSGSVETQYFGPGTRLLVL.

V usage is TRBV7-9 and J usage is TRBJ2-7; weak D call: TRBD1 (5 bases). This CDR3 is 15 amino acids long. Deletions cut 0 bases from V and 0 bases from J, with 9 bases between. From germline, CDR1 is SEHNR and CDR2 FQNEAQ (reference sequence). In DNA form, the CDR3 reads TGTGCCAGCAGCTTAGCAGGGGATGCCTCCTACGAGCAGTACTTC. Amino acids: CASSLAGDASYEQYF.

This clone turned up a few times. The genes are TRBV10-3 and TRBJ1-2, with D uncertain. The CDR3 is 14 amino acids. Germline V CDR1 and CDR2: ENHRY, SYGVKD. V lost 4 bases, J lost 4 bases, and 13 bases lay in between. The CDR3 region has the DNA TGTGCCATCAGTGCCGGTAGGCTAGGCTATGGCTACACCTTC. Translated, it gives CAISAGRLGYGYTF.

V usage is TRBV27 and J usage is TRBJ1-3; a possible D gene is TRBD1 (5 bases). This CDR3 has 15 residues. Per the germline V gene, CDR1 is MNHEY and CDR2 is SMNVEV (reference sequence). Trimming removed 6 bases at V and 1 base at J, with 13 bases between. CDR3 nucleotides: TGTGCCAGCAGACCATCCCCAGGGTCTGGAAACACCATATATTTT. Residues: CASRPSPGSGNTIYF.

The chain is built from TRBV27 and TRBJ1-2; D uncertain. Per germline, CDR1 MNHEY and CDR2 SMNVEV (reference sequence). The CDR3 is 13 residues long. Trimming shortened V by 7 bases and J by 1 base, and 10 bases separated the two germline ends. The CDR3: CASKSVGNYGYTF. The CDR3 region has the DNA TGTGCCAGCAAATCGGTTGGTAACTATGGCTACACCTTC.

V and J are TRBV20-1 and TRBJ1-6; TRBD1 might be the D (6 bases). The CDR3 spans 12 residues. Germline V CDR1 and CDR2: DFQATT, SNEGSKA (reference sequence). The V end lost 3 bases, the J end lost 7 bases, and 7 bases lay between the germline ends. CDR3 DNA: TGCAGTGCTAGTCAGGGGAATTCACCCCTCCACTTT. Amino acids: CSASQGNSPLHF.

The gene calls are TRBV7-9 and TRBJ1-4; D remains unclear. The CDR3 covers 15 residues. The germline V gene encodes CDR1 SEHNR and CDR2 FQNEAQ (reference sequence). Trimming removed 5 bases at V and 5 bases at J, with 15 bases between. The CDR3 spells CASSLSLPGNEKLFF. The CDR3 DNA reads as TGTGCCAGCAGCCTATCCCTTCCAGGAAATGAAAAACTGTTTTTT.